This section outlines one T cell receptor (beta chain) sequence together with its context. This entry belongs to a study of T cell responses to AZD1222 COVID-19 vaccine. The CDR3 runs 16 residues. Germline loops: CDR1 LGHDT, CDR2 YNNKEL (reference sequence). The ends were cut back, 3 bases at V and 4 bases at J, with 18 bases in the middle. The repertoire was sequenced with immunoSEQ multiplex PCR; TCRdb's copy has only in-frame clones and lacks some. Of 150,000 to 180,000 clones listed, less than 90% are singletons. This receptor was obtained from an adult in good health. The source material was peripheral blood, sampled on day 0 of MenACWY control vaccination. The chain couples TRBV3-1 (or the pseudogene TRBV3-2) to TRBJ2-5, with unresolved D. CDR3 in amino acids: CASSQNPGGMGETQYF. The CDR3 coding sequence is TGTGCCAGCAGCCAGAACCCTGGCGGTATGGGAGAGACCCAGTACTTC.